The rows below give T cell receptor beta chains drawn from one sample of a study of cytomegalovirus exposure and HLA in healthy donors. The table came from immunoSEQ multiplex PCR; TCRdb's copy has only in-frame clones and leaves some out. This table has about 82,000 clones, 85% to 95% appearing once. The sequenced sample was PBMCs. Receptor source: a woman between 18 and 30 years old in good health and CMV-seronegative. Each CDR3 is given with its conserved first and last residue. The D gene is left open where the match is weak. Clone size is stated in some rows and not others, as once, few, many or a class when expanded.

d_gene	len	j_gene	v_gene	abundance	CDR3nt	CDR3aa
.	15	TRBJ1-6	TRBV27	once	TGTGCCAGCAGCCGCGGGGGGGGACGGAATTCACCCCTCCACTTT	CASSRGGGRNSPLHF
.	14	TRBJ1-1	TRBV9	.	TGTGCCAGCAGCGTAGGCGGGGTGAACACTGAAGCTTTCTTT	CASSVGGVNTEAFF
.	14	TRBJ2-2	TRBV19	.	TGTGCCAGTAGATCCAGTGGGAACACCGGGGAGCTGTTTTTT	CASRSSGNTGELFF
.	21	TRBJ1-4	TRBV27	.	TGTGCCAGCAGTTTAGGGAGGCACCGGGGGGGCCGAGATGCAACTAATGAAAAACTGTTTTTT	CASSLGRHRGGRDATNEKLFF
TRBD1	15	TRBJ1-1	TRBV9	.	TGTGCCAGCAGCGCCTCTACAGGGGGGAACACTGAAGCTTTCTTT	CASSASTGGNTEAFF
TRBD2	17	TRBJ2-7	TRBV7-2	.	TGTGCCAGCAGTCAAAGGAGTAGCGGGAGGAGGGTCCACGAGCAGTACTTC	CASSQRSSGRRVHEQYF
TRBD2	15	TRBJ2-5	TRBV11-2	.	TGTGCCAGCAGCTTAGTTAGCGGGGGCGGGGAGACCCAGTACTTC	CASSLVSGGGETQYF
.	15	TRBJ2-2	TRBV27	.	TGTGCCAGCAGTCTCTCACTTGTGCACACCGGGGAGCTGTTTTTT	CASSLSLVHTGELFF
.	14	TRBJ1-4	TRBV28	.	TGTGCCAGCACCCTAGGGGGAACTAATGAAAAACTGTTTTTT	CASTLGGTNEKLFF
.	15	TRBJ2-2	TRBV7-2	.	TGTGCCAGCAGCTTAACAGGCCCTGGCGGCGGGGAGCTGTTTTTT	CASSLTGPGGGELFF
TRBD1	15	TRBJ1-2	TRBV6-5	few	TGTGCCAGCAGACCTACAGGGCCAGGGGGTTATGGCTACACCTTC	CASRPTGPGGYGYTF
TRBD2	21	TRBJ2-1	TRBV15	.	TGTGCCACCAGCCCAGACCGGGTCGGGACTAGCGGGAGAGTCGTCTACAATGAGCAGTTCTTC	CATSPDRVGTSGRVVYNEQFF
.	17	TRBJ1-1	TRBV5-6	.	TGTGCCAGCAGCTTGCGTATAGGAATACAGGTGAACACTGAAGCTTTCTTT	CASSLRIGIQVNTEAFF
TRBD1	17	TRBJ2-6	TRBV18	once	TGTGCCAGCTCACCCGGGACAGGGTTTTCTGGGGCCAACGTCCTGACTTTC	CASSPGTGFSGANVLTF
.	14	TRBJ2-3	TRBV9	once	TGTGCCAGCAGCGCGAAGGGGAGCACAGATACGCAGTATTTT	CASSAKGSTDTQYF
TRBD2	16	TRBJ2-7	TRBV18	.	TGTGCCAGCTCTCCTAGCCCGGGACTAGGAGCGGGTGAGCAGTACTTC	CASSPSPGLGAGEQYF